A selection of T cell receptor beta chains follows, all from one sample in a study of control samples from healthy donors and cancer patients. The protocol was immunoSEQ multiplex PCR, while the TCRdb copy is restricted to in-frame clones and leaves out a portion. The sample includes 160,000 or so clones, about 94% seen only once; the top ten take around 13%. The material sequenced was PBMCs. The receptors come from a man aged 60-69 years with colorectal cancer. Each CDR3 is given with its conserved first and last residue. A D gene is named only where the DNA matches it firmly. Clone size is shown for a subset of rows, as once, few, many or a class of expanded clone.

TRBV25-1	TRBD1	13	TRBJ2-7	.	TGTGCCAGCAGTGCGACAGGGGGCTACGAGCAGTACTTC	CASSATGGYEQYF
TRBV5-1	.	14	TRBJ2-7	.	TGCGCCAGCAGCTTGTCTGGCGGTAACTACGAGCAGTACTTC	CASSLSGGNYEQYF
TRBV6-4	.	13	TRBJ1-4	once	TGTGCCAGCAGTGAACAGCTTAATGAAAAACTGTTTTTT	CASSEQLNEKLFF
TRBV27	TRBD1	12	TRBJ2-7	.	TGTGCCAGCACGGACAGGGTCGGCGAGCAGTACTTC	CASTDRVGEQYF
TRBV5-3	.	14	TRBJ2-7	.	TGTGCCAGAAGCTTGAGGACAGACCTCTACGAGCAGTACTTC	CARSLRTDLYEQYF
TRBV30	TRBD1	15	TRBJ1-4	once	TGTGCCTGGAGGCGGCGAGGGGGCACTAATGAAAAACTGTTTTTT	CAWRRRGGTNEKLFF
TRBV9	.	14	TRBJ1-4	once	TGTGCCAGCAGCGTCTTACAGGGCGGCGAAAAACTGTTTTTT	CASSVLQGGEKLFF
TRBV7-2	.	15	TRBJ2-3	.	TGTGCCAGCAGCCCGGGGGCCACGTGGGGAGATACGCAGTATTTT	CASSPGATWGDTQYF
TRBV27	TRBD2	16	TRBJ2-7	.	TGTGCCAGCAGTCTATCCGGACGGACTAGCACCTACGAGCAGTACTTC	CASSLSGRTSTYEQYF
TRBV12-3/TRBV12-4	.	13	TRBJ1-2	.	TGTGCCAGCGGCCAGTCCGGGGGGGGCGGCTACACCTTC	CASGQSGGGGYTF
TRBV3-1/TRBV3-2	.	14	TRBJ2-2	.	TGTGCCAGCAGCCAAACGTGGGGGGCCGGGGAGCTGTTTTTT	CASSQTWGAGELFF
TRBV24-1	TRBD1	16	TRBJ2-7	.	TGTGCCACCAGTGACCACGGGACAGGGAATAACTACGAGCAGTACTTC	CATSDHGTGNNYEQYF
TRBV27	TRBD2	15	TRBJ2-5	once	TGTGCCAGCAGATTAGCGGGGATCAACCAAGAGACCCAGTACTTC	CASRLAGINQETQYF